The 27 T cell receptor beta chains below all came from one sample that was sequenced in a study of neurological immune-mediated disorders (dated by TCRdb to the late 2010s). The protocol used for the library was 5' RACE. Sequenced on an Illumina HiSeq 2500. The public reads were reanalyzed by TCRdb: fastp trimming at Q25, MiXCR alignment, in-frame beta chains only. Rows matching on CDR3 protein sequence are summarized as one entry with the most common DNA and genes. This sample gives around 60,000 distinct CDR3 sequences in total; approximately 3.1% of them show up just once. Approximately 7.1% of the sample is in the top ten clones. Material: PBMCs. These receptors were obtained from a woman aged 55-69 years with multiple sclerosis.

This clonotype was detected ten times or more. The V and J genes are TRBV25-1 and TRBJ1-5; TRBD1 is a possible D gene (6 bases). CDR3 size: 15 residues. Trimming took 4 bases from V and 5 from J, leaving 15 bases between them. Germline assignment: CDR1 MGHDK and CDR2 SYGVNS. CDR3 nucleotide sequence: TGTGCCAGCAGTGTGGAGGGGGACGGCGATCAGCCCCAGCATTTT. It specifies CASSVEGDGDQPQHF.

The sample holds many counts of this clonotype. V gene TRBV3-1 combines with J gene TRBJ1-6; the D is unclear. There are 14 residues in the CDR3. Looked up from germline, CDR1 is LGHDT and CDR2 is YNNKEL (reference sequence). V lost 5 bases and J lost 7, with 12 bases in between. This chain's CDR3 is CASSTTDGNSPLHF. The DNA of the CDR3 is TGTGCCAGCAGCACGACGGACGGAAATTCACCCCTCCACTTT.

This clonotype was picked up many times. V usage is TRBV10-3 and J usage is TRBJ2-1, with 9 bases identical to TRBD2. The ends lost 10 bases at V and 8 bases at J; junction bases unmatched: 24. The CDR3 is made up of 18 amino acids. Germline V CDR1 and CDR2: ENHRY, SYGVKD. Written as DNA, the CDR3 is TGTGCCACCGCCTGGAGGGGGTTATCTCGCGGGGGGGCCCATGAGCAGTTCTTC. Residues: CATAWRGLSRGGAHEQFF.

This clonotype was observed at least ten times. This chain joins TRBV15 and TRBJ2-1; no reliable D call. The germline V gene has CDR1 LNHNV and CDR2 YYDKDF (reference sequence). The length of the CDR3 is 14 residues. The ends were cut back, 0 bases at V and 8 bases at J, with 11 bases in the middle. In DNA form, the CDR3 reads TGTGCCACCAGCAGAGAACAGAGGTACGATGAGCAGTTCTTC. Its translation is CATSREQRYDEQFF.

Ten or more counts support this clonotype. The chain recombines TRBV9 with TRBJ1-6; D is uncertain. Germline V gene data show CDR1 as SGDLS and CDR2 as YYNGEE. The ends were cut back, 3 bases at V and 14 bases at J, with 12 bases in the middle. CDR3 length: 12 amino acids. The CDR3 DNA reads TGTGCCAGCAGCGCTTCCGGGGATACCCTCCACTTT. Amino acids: CASSASGDTLHF. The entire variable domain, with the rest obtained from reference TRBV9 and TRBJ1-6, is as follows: DSGVTQTPKHLITATGQRVTLRCSPRSGDLSVYWYQQSLDQGLQFLIQYYNGEERAKGNILERFSAQQFPDLHSELNLSSLELGDSALYFCASSASGDTLHFGNGTRLTVT.

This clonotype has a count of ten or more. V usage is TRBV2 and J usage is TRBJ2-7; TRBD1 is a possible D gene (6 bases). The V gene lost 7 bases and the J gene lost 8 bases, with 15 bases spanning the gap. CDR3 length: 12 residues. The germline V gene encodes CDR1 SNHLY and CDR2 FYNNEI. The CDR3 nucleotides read TGTGCCAGCAACCGCCAGGGGAGCAAGCAGTACTTC. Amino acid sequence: CASNRQGSKQYF.

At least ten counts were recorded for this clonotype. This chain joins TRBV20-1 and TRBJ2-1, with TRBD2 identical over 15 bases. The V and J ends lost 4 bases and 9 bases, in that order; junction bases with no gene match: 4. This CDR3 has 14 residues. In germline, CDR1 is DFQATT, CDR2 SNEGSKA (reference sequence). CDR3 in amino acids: CSATRTSGGGEQFF. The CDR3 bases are TGCAGTGCTACCCGGACTAGCGGGGGGGGTGAGCAGTTCTTC.

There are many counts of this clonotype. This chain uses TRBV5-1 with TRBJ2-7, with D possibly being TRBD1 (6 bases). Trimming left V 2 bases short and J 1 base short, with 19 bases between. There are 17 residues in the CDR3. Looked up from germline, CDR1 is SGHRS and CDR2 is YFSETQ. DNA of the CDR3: TGCGCCAGCAGCTTTCGCCCAGCAGGGGAAGGTTCCTACGAGCAGTACTTC. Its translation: CASSFRPAGEGSYEQYF.

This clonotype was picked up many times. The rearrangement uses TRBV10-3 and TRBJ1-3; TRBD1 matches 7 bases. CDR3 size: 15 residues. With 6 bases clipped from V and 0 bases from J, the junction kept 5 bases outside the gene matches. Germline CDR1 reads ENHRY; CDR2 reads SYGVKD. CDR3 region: CAISTGASSGNTIYF. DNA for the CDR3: TGTGCCATCAGCACAGGGGCGAGCTCTGGAAACACCATATATTTT.

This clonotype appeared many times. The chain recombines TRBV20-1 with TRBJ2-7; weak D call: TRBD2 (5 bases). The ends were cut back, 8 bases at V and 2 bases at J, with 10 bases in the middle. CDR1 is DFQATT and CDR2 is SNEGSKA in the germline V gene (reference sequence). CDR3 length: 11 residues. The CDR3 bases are TGCAGTTTCCCGGGAACCTACGAGCAGTACTTC. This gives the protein CSFPGTYEQYF.

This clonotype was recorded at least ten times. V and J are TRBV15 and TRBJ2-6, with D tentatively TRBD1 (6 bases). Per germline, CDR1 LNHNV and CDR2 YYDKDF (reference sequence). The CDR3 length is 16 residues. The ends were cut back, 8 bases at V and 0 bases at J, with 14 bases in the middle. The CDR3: CATEAGEGSGANVLTF. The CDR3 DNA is TGTGCCACCGAGGCAGGGGAAGGCTCTGGGGCCAACGTCCTGACTTTC.

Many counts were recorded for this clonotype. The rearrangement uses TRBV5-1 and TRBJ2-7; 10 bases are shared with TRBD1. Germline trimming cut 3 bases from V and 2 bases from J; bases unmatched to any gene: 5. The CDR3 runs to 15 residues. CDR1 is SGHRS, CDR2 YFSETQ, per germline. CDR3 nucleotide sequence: TGCGCCAGCAGCTCAGGACAGGGGGTGACCTACGAGCAGTACTTC. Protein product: CASSSGQGVTYEQYF.

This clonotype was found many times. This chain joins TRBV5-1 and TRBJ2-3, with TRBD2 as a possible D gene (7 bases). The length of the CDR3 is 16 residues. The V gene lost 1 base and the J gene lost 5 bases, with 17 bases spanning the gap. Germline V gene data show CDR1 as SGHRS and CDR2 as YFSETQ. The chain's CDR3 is CASSLNGGRDLDTQYF. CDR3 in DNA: TGCGCCAGCAGCTTGAACGGGGGGCGGGATCTAGATACGCAGTATTTT.

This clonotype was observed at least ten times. DNA for the CDR3: TGCGCCAGCAGCTTAGAACTAGAGACCCAGTACTTC. This encodes CASSLELETQYF. The J gene is TRBJ2-5, the V gene TRBV5-1; D gene unclear. This CDR3 has 12 residues. CDR1 is SGHRS and CDR2 is YFSETQ in the germline V gene. Trimming cost V 2 bases and J 4 bases, with 6 bases left between them. The full variable domain, completed using reference TRBV5-1 and TRBJ2-5, is KAGVTQTPRYLIKTRGQQVTLSCSPISGHRSVSWYQQTPGQGLQFLFEYFSETQRNKGNFPGRFSGRQFSNSRSEMNVSTLELGDSALYLCASSLELETQYFGPGTRLLVL.

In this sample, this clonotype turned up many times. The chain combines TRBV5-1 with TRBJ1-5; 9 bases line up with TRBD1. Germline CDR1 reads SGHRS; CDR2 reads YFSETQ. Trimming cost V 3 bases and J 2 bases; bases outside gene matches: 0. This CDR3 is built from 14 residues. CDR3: CASSWTGGNQPQHF. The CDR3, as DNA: TGCGCCAGCAGCTGGACAGGGGGCAATCAGCCCCAGCATTTT.

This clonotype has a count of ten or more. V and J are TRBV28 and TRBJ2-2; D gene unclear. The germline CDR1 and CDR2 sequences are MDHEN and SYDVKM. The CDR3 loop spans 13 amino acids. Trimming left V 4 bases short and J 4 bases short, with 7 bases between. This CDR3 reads CASSYPATGELFF. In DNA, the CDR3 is TGTGCCAGCAGTTATCCGGCCACCGGGGAGCTGTTTTTT.

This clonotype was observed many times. CDR3 bases: TGTGCCAGCAGTGACAGGGGGGAGGGCCCGAATGAGCAGTTCTTC. The encoded protein is CASSDRGEGPNEQFF. V is TRBV6-4 and J is TRBJ2-1; maybe TRBD2 (7 bases). V lost 2 bases, J lost 7 bases, and 15 bases lay in between. CDR1 and CDR2 from the germline V gene are MRHNA and SNTAGT. The CDR3 runs 15 residues.

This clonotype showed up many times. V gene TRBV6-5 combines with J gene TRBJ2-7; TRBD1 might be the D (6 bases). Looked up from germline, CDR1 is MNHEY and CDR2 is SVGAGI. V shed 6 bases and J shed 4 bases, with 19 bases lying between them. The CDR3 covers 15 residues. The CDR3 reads CASSFAFQGKYEQYF. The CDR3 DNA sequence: TGTGCCAGCAGCTTTGCGTTCCAGGGGAAATACGAGCAGTACTTC.

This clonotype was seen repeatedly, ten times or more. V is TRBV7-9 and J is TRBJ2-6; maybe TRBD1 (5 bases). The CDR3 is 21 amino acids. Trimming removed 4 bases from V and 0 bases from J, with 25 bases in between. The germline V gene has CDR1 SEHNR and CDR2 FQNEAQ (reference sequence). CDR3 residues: CASSSAQQRTSPDSGANVLTF. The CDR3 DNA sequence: TGTGCCAGCAGCTCCGCCCAGCAGAGGACAAGCCCCGACTCTGGGGCCAACGTCCTGACTTTC.

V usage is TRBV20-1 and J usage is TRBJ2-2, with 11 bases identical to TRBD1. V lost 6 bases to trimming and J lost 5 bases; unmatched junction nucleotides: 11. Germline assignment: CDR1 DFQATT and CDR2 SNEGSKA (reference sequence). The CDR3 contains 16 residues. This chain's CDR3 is CSATLLGTGGTGELFF. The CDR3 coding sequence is TGCAGTGCCACCCTCCTCGGGACAGGGGGGACCGGGGAGCTGTTTTTT.

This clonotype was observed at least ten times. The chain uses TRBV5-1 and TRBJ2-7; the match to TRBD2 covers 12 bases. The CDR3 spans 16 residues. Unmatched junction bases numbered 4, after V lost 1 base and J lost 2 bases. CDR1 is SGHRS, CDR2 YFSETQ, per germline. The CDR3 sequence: CASSLSPSGRAYEQYF. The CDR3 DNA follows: TGCGCCAGCAGCTTGTCCCCTAGCGGGAGGGCCTACGAGCAGTACTTC.

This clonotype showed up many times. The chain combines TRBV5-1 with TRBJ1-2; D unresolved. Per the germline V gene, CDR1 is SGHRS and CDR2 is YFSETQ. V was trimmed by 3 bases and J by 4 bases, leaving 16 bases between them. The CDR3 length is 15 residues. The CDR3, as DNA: TGCGCCAGCAGCTCAGTGGTTCCGGATACCTATGGCTACACCTTC. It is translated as CASSSVVPDTYGYTF.

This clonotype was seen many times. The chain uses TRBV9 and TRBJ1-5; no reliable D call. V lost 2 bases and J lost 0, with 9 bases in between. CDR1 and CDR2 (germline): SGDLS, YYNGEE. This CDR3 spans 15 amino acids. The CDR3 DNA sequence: TGTGCCAGCAGCGTGGAGGGAGTTAGCAATCAGCCCCAGCATTTT. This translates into CASSVEGVSNQPQHF.

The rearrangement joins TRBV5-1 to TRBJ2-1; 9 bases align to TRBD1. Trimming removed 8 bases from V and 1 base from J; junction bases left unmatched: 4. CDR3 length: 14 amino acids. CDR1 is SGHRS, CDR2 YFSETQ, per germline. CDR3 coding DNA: TGCGCCAGTGGACAGGGGAGATCCTACAATGAGCAGTTCTTC. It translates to CASGQGRSYNEQFF.

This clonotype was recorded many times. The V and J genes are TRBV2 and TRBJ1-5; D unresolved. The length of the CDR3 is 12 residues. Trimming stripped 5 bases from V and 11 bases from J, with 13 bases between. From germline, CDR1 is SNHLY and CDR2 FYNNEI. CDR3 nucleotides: TGTGCCAGCAGTTACGTTTTGGAAGCCCAGCATTTT. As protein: CASSYVLEAQHF.

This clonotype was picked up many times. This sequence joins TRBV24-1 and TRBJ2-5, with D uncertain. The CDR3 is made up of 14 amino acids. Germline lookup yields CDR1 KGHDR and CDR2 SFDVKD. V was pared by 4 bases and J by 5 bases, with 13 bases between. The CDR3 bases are TGTGCCACCAGTGACTCCCCGTTCGAGGAGACCCAGTACTTC. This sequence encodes CATSDSPFEETQYF.

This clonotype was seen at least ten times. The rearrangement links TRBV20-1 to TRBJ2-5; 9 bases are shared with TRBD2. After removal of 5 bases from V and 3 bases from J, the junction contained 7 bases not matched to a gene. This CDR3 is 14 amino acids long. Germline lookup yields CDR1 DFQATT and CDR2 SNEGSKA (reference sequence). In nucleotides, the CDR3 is TGCAGTGCTCCCGGACTAGCGAGGGAAGAGACCCAGTACTTC. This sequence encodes CSAPGLAREETQYF.